The sequence of this T cell receptor beta chain was determined in a study of T cells in Graves' hyperthyroidism and ophthalmopathy (dated by TCRdb to about 2019). Broadly, across the study: Peripheral blood samples were taken at initial diagnosis, before any treatment was given. TCR V-J signatures able to tell the groups apart were searched for in a discovery cohort of about a hundred patients, of whom approximately 40 had Graves' ophthalmopathy and under 65 had stable Graves' hyperthyroidism. An independent validation cohort of 18 to 20 hyperthyroidism patients and 17 patients who later progressed to ophthalmopathy tested prospective prediction of ophthalmopathy. For training and testing, the 100 or so patients in the discovery cohort were randomly divided in a 7:3 ratio. In addition, the study compared T-cell repertoires in thyroid tissue and in blood from about 6 Graves' hyperthyroidism patients. Following sampling, methimazole starting at 30 mg daily was given to hyperthyroidism patients, and high-dose intravenous methylprednisolone was given to ophthalmopathy patients. TCR Vbeta CDR3 sequencing of 120 to 150 peripheral blood samples (43 ophthalmopathy, about 75 hyperthyroidism and approximately 17 progressor patients) is reported in the paper. The investigation overall reported the following: Sample size was not statistically predetermined, and investigators were not blinded to group allocation. During validation, the model predicted progression to ophthalmopathy a median of approximately 6 months ahead of onset, with approximately 71% sensitivity and 72% to 85% specificity. Most expanded thyroid clonotypes (frequency above 0.001) were also found in blood, which suggests that blood repertoires may mirror thyroid immune responses. A model built on a 13 V-J signature distinguished ophthalmopathy from stable hyperthyroidism, reaching roughly 88% sensitivity and about 81% specificity in cross-validation and 80%/75% in testing.

V is reduced by 2 bases and J by 1 base, leaving a spacing of 15 bases between them. From the cysteine up to the phenylalanine, the CDR3 has a length of 18 residues. The DNA shown is the 54-base CDR3, in frame from base 1. The germline V gene supplies CDR1 MNHEY and CDR2 SVGEGT. Amplification of TCR beta CDR3 regions was carried out from RNA transcripts. For the first round of RT-PCR on the TCR CDR3, the HTBI primer set was used together with the Qiagen OneStep RT-PCR kit. A second multiplex PCR round built the libraries, followed by size selection and purification. Libraries were sequenced paired-end with 100 bp reads on an Illumina HiSeq2000. The paper's data handling went like this. SOAPnuke was used to process the raw data, with reads discarded if the reads contained adapters or uncalled bases, had a mean Phred below 15, or lacked an exact constant-primer or identifier match. COPE v1.2.5 was used to merge the high-quality paired reads, and each unique nucleotide sequence was defined as a clonotype. MiTCR v1.1 was used to align the clonotypes against IMGT TRBV, TRBD and TRBJ reference segments. Analysis was restricted to V-J combinations with a frequency above 0.0001, which covered just over 98% of repertoires. A TCS score was defined as the ratio between F50 (clonal expansion) and ExV (chaos), using BLOSUM62-based TCRdist between CDR3 peptides within each V-J. Welch's t-statistics and random forest reduced approximately 520 V-J features to 13, which were used in a naive Bayes classifier (R e1071). The similarity between thyroid and blood repertoires was quantified using the Morisita-Horn index. The public reads were reprocessed in TCRdb via fastp at Q25 and MiXCR, keeping in-frame beta chains. Each CDR3 protein appears once, grouped with its most common genes and DNA. These V and J calls originate from TCRdb's pipeline instead of the authors' own analysis. The sample profile shows fewer than 750,000 distinct CDR3 sequences; approximately 14% of them were found once. In total, the top ten clones hold around 4.1% of the sample.

Ophthalmopathy patients had moderately to severely active disease, with a Clinical Activity Score of 3 or more, a NOSPECS grade of 4 or more, and a disease duration of less than 3 months. Patients with uncontrolled infections, other autoimmune diseases, pregnancy or lactation were excluded. Clinical symptoms, serum thyroxine and TRAb, thyroid ultrasound, and orbital computed tomography formed the basis for the diagnoses. PBMCs were separated from roughly 9.3 ml of fresh peripheral blood using Ficoll-Paque density gradient centrifugation. Trizol reagent was used to extract total RNA, and RNA quality was then checked on an Agilent 2100 Bioanalyzer. This clonotype has at least ten counts. No cognate antigen has been identified for it. No base-level quality is on record; no much larger clone is a single base apart.

The rearranged segments are TRBV6-2 or TRBV6-3 and TRBJ2-6; the D gene is perhaps TRBD1, on 6 matching bases. The sequencing input was blood. The TCR originated in a woman aged 40 to 50 with Graves' ophthalmopathy. The CDR3 has the sequence CASSYTTQGPSGANVLTF. The DNA sequence is given as TGTGCCAGCAGTTACACGACACAGGGCCCATCTGGGGCCAACGTCCTGACTTTC.